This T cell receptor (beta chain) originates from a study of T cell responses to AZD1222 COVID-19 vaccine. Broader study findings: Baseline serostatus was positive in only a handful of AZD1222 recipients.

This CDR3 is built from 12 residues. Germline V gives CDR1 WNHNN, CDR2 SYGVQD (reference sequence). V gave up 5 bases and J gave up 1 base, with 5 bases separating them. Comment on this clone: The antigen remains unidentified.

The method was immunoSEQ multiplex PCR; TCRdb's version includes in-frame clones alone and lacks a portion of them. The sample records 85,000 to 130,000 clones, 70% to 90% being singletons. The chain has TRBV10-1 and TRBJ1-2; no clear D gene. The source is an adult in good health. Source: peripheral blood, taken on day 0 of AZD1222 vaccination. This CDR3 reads CASSPDNYGYTF. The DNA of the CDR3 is TGCGCCAGCAGTCCCGATAACTATGGCTACACCTTC.